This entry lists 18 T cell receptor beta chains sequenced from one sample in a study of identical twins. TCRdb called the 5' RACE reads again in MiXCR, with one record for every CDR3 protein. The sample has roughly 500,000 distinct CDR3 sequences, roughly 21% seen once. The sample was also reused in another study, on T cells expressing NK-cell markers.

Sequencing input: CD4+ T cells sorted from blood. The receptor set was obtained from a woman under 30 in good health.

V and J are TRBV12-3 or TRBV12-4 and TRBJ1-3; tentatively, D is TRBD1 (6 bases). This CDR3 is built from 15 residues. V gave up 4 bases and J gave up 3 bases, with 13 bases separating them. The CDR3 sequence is CASSSFQGFGNTIYF. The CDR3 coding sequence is TGTGCCAGCAGTTCGTTTCAGGGGTTTGGAAACACCATATATTTT.

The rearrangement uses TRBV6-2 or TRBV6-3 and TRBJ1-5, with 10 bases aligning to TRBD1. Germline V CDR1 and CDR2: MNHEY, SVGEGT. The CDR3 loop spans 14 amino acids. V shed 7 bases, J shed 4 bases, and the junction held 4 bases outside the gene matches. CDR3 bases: TGTGCCAGCAAAAGGGACAGGGGTAATCAGCCCCAGCATTTT. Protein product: CASKRDRGNQPQHF.

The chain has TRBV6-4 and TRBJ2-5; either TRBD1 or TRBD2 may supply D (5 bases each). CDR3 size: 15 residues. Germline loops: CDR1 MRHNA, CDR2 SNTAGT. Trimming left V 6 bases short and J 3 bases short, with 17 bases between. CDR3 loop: CASSQGHGKEETQYF. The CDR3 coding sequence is TGTGCCAGCAGCCAAGGACACGGGAAAGAAGAGACCCAGTACTTC.

The CDR3 protein is CAWGDREDQPQHF. CDR3 in DNA: TGTGCCTGGGGGGACAGGGAGGATCAGCCCCAGCATTTT. The chain links TRBV30 to TRBJ1-5, with 9 nucleotides matching TRBD1. CDR1 is GTSNPN, CDR2 SVGIG, per germline (reference sequence). CDR3 length equals 13 residues. Trimming cost V 5 bases and J 5 bases; bases outside gene matches: 4.

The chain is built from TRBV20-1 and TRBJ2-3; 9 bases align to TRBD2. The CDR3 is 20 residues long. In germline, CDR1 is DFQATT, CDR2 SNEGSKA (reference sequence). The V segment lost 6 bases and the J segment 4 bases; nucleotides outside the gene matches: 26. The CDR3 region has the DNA TGCAGTGCCCCCTCTCCGTGGTTAAGGGGCGGGAGGGCGGCGTCAGATACGCAGTATTTT. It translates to CSAPSPWLRGGRAASDTQYF.

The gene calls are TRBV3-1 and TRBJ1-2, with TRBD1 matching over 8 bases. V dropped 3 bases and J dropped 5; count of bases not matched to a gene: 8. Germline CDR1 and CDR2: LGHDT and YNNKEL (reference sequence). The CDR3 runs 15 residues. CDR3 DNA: TGTGCCAGCAGCCAGGTCGACAGGGGAGGATATGGCTACACCTTC. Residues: CASSQVDRGGYGYTF.

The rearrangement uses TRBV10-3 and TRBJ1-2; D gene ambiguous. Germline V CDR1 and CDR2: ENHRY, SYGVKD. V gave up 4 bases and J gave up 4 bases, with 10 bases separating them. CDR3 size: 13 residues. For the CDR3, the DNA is TGTGCCATCAGTGGGGTAGGACCCTATGGCTACACCTTC. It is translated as CAISGVGPYGYTF.

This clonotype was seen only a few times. DNA for the CDR3: TGTGCCATCAGTGAGCGCGGGGAAAGCACAGATACGCAGTATTTT. It specifies CAISERGESTDTQYF. The V call is TRBV10-3, the J call TRBJ2-3, with D perhaps TRBD2 (6 bases). The CDR3 loop spans 15 amino acids. Germline V gene sequence: CDR1 ENHRY, CDR2 SYGVKD. With 2 bases removed from V and 0 bases from J, the gap between germline ends came to 9 bases.

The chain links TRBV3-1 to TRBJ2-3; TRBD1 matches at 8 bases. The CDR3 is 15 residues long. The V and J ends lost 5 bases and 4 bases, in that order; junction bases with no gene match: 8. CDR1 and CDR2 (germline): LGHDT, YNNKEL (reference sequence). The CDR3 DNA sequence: TGTGCCAGCAGCTCGGACAGGGTCGGTCCAGATACGCAGTATTTT. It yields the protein CASSSDRVGPDTQYF.

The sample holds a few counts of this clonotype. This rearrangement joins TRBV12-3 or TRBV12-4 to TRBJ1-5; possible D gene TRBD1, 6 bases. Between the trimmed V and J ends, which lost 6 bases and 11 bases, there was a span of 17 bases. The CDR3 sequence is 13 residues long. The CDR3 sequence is CASSSNRDKSQHF. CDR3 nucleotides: TGTGCCAGCAGCTCTAACCGGGACAAGTCCCAGCATTTT.

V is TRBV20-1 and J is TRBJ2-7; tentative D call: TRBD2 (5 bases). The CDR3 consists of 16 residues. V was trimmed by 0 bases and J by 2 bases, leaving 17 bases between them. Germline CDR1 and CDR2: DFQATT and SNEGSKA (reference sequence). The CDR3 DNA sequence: TGCAGTGCTAGAGATCCAGTTCGGACTGGCCCCTACGAGCAGTACTTC. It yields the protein CSARDPVRTGPYEQYF.

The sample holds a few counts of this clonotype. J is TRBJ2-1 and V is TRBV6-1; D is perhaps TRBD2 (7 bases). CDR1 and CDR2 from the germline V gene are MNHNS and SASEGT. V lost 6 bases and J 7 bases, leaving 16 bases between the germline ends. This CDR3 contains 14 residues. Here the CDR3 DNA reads TGTGCCAGCAGAATCGGGGGGCCAGGGAATGAGCAGTTCTTC. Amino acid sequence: CASRIGGPGNEQFF.

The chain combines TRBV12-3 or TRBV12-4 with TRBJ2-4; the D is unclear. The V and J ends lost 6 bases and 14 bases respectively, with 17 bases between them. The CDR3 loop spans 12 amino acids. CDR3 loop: CASSRNKDNEYF. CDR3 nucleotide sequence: TGTGCCAGCAGCCGAAACAAGGATAATGAGTACTTC.

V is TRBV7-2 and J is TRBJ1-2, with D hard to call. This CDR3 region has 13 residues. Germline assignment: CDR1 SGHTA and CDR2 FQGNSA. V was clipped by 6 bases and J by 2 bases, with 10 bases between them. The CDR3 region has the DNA TGTGCCAGCAGGGAGGGTCCCAACTATGGCTACACCTTC. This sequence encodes CASREGPNYGYTF. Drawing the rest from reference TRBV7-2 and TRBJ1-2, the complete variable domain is GAGVSQSPSNKVTEKGKDVELRCDPISGHTALYWYRQSLGQGLEFLIYFQGNSAPDKSGLPSDRFSAERTGGSVSTLTIQRTQQEDSAVYLCASREGPNYGYTFGSGTRLTVV.

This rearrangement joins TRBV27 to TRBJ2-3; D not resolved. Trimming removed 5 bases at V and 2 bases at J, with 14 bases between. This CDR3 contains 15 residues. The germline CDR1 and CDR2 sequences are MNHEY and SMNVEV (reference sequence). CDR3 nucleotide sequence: TGTGCCAGCAGTGTGGTCGGCAGTTACACAGATACGCAGTATTTT. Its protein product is CASSVVGSYTDTQYF.

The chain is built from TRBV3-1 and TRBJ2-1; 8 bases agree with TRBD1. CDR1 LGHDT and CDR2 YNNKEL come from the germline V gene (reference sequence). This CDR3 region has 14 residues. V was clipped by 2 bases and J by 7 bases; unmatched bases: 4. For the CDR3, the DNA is TGTGCCAGCAGCCAATCTACAGGGGGGAATGAGCAGTTCTTC. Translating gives CASSQSTGGNEQFF.

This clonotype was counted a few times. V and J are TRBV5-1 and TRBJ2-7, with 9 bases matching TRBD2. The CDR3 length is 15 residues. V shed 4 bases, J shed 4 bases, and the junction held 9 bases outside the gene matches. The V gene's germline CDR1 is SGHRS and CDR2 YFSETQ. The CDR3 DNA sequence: TGCGCCAGCAGCCCCCGTGCGGGGGGGAATTACGAGCAGTACTTC. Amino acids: CASSPRAGGNYEQYF.

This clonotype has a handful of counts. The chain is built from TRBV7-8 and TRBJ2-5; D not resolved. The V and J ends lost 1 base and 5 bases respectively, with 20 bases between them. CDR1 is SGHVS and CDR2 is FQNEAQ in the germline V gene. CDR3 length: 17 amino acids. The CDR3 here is CASSLGSQLVDGETQYF. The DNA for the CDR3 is TGTGCCAGCAGCTTAGGTTCGCAATTAGTGGATGGTGAGACCCAGTACTTC.